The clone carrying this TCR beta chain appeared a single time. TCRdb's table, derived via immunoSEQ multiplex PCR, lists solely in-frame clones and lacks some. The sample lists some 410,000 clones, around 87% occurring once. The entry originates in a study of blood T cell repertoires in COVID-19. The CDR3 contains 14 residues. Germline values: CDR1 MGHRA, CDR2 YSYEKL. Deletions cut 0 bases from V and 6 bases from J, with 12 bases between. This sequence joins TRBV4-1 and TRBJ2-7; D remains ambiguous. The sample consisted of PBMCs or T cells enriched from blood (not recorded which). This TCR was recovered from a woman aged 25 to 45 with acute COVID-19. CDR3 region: CASSQELVIFEQYF. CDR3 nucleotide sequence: TGCGCCAGCAGCCAAGAGTTAGTCATTTTCGAGCAGTACTTC.